A single sample is the source of the 14 T cell receptor beta chains below, sequenced in a study of blood T cells in healthy people across ages. Primed by a sample-barcoded 5' primer and a J-beta primer mix, a second PCR proceeded for 7 to 11 cycles. From the 5' RACE reads, TCRdb called clonotypes with MiXCR, one entry per CDR3 protein. The sample comprises around 1,900,000 distinct CDR3 sequences, about 39% of which are singletons, and more than 20% rests with the top ten. Sequencing was carried out using blood. The receptor source for this set is a human donor in good health.

This clonotype was detected only a few times. V gene TRBV6-1 combines with J gene TRBJ1-2; 7 bases line up with TRBD1. The CDR3 consists of 15 residues. J was trimmed by 5 bases and V by 6 bases; bases with no gene match: 12. Per the germline V gene, CDR1 is MNHNS and CDR2 is SASEGT. CDR3 sequence: CASRDAIQGSYGYTF. The CDR3 bases are TGTGCCAGCAGGGACGCCATACAGGGGTCTTATGGCTACACCTTC.

This clonotype was found once. This sequence joins TRBV12-3 or TRBV12-4 and TRBJ2-1; D not resolved. The V end was cut by 5 bases, the J end by 8 bases, with 7 bases between. There are 11 residues in the CDR3. The CDR3 DNA reads as TGTGCCAGCAGTACTGCAGATGAGCAGTTCTTC. Its protein is CASSTADEQFF.

The chain employs TRBV5-1 and TRBJ2-7, with D uncertain. Germline V gives CDR1 SGHRS, CDR2 YFSETQ. The V end lost 4 bases, the J end lost 3 bases, and 17 bases lay between the germline ends. The CDR3 contains 15 residues. DNA for the CDR3: TGCGCCAGCAGCCCGAAGACCGAGAACTACTACGAGCAGTACTTC. This codes for CASSPKTENYYEQYF.

The rearrangement links TRBV10-3 to TRBJ1-1; the D is unclear. Germline V gene lookup returns CDR1 ENHRY and CDR2 SYGVKD. V dropped 6 bases and J dropped 3 bases, with 11 bases sitting between them. The CDR3 is 13 residues long. CDR3 sequence (DNA): TGTGCCATCAGGGTGGATATGGACACTGAAGCTTTCTTT. Its translation: CAIRVDMDTEAFF.

This clonotype was found a few times. The chain is built from TRBV2 and TRBJ1-6; TRBD1 aligns across 7 bases. From germline, CDR1 is SNHLY and CDR2 FYNNEI. V shed 6 bases and J 7 bases; nucleotides not matched to a gene: 3. This CDR3 has 13 amino acids. CDR3 in amino acids: CASRTGLNSPLHF. CDR3 nucleotides: TGTGCCAGCAGGACAGGGTTGAATTCACCCCTCCACTTT.

V and J are TRBV29-1 and TRBJ1-2; TRBD1 matches 8 bases. V dropped 6 bases and J dropped 0; count of bases not matched to a gene: 9. CDR1 is SQVTM and CDR2 is ANQGSEA in the germline V gene. The CDR3 is made up of 15 amino acids. The CDR3 DNA sequence: TGCAGCGTATGGACAGGGCGATCTGCTAACTATGGCTACACCTTC. Its protein is CSVWTGRSANYGYTF.

The V gene is TRBV12-3 or TRBV12-4, the J gene TRBJ1-5; D is possibly TRBD1 (5 bases). The V gene lost 4 bases and the J gene lost 6 bases, with 13 bases spanning the gap. The CDR3 length is 14 residues. DNA of the CDR3: TGTGCCAGCAGTTCCGGGGACGGCAGTCAGCCCCAGCATTTT. Translation gives CASSSGDGSQPQHF.

This clonotype came up a few times. The J gene is TRBJ1-2, the V gene TRBV11-2, with D unresolved. The CDR3 runs to 13 residues. V was pared by 4 bases and J by 8 bases, with 14 bases between. Germline V gene data show CDR1 as SGHAT and CDR2 as FQNNGV. In DNA, the CDR3 is TGTGCCAGCAGCTCAATGGTTTTCGGCGGCTACACCTTC. Protein product: CASSSMVFGGYTF.

Concerning this clonotype itself: At one of its ends the junction is not consistent with the germline gene, which may arise from a read error. The chain links TRBV7-2 to TRBJ2-7, with a tentative D call TRBD2 (6 bases). TRBJ2-5 matches the DNA end more closely, so the J call is doubtful. The CDR3 contains 17 residues. From germline, CDR1 is SGHTA and CDR2 FQGNSA. CDR3 sequence reads: CAGSLVFWSVGGETQYF. The CDR3 region has the DNA TGTGCCGGCAGCTTAGTTTTTTGGTCCGTCGGGGGAGAGACCCAGTACTTC.

This clonotype turned up a few times. The gene calls are TRBV7-2 and TRBJ1-6, with a possible D match to TRBD1 (5 bases). Germline V gene data show CDR1 as SGHTA and CDR2 as FQGNSA. The V gene lost 2 bases and the J gene lost 10 bases, with 12 bases spanning the gap. CDR3 size: 14 residues. The CDR3 here is CASSLRGGESPLHF. DNA for the CDR3: TGTGCCAGCAGCTTACGGGGGGGAGAATCACCCCTCCACTTT.

The chain employs TRBV5-1 and TRBJ2-3; 7 bases fit TRBD1. The trim removed 3 bases at V and 6 bases at J, leaving 7 bases unmatched. Germline loops: CDR1 SGHRS, CDR2 YFSETQ. The CDR3 totals 14 residues. CDR3 sequence (DNA): TGCGCCAGCAGCTCTCGACAGGGTTTCGATACGCAGTATTTT. As protein: CASSSRQGFDTQYF.

This clonotype was counted between two and nine times. V is TRBV29-1 and J is TRBJ1-2; TRBD1 matches 9 bases. J gave up 2 bases and V 1 base, and 8 bases lay outside the gene matches. The germline V gene has CDR1 SQVTM and CDR2 ANQGSEA. The CDR3 runs 16 residues. The CDR3 spells CSVEVRQGDDNYGYTF. CDR3 nucleotides: TGCAGCGTTGAAGTGAGACAGGGGGATGACAACTATGGCTACACCTTC.

V is TRBV9 and J is TRBJ1-6; D is unclear. Germline V gives CDR1 SGDLS, CDR2 YYNGEE. The CDR3 contains 14 residues. V lost 0 bases, J lost 10 bases, and 11 bases lay in between. For the CDR3, the DNA is TGTGCCAGCAGCGTAGCGGACCGGCGGTCACCCCTCCACTTT. It specifies CASSVADRRSPLHF.

The chain combines TRBV9 with TRBJ2-7; 7 nucleotides match TRBD1. V shed 3 bases, J shed 1 base, and the junction held 7 bases outside the gene matches. Germline CDR1 and CDR2: SGDLS and YYNGEE. The CDR3 extends over 15 amino acids. CDR3 DNA: TGTGCCAGCAGCGGGGGGACAGTCCTTTCCTACGAGCAGTACTTC. Protein: CASSGGTVLSYEQYF.